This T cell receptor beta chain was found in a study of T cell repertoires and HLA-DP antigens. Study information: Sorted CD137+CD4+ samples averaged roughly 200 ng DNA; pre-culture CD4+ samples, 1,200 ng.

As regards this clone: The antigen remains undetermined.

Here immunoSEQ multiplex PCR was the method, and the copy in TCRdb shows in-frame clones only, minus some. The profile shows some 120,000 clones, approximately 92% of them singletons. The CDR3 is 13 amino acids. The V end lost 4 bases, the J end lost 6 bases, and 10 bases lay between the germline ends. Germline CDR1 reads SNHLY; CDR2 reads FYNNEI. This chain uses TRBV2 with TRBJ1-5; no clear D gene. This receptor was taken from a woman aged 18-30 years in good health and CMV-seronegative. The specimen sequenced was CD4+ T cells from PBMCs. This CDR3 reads CASSVALLQPQHF. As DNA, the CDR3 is TGTGCCAGCAGTGTAGCACTCCTTCAGCCCCAGCATTTT.